The clone carrying this T cell receptor beta chain was observed many times. Its antigen is as yet unknown. These data are taken from a study of T cell repertoires in cytomegalovirus infection. Overall study: Researchers turned to recently identified HLA-C-restricted CMV epitopes as well as well-studied HLA-B-restricted ones. Regarding the study as a whole: Ex vivo responses were dominated by HLA-C-restricted CMV-specific TCR beta clonotypes. Summed frequency of public TCR beta families distinguished CMV carriers with the relevant HLA.

TCRdb recomputed calls from the reads with MiXCR, one row per CDR3 protein. The sample lists approximately 100,000 distinct CDR3 sequences; approximately 45% were seen once. Per germline, CDR1 DFQATT and CDR2 SNEGSKA (reference sequence). V lost 7 bases and J 2 bases, leaving 15 bases between the germline ends. This CDR3 is built from 13 residues. The rearrangement joins TRBV20-1 to TRBJ2-7; D might be TRBD1 (7 bases). The TCR was taken from a human donor in good health (CMV status not recorded). Some clones in this sample may be carry-over from other donors' samples. Sequencing used CD8+ T cells from cultured PBMCs, obtained from culture after CMV antigen stimulation. CDR3 protein: CSDNRGLTYEQYF. The CDR3 DNA is TGCAGTGACAACAGGGGACTTACCTACGAGCAGTACTTC.